Presented here are 29 T cell receptor beta chains from one specimen sequenced in a study of blood T cell repertoires in COVID-19. Profiled with immunoSEQ multiplex PCR; TCRdb holds only in-frame clones, not every one. The repertoire holds 250,000 to 300,000 clones, with 75% to 90% as singletons. Sequencing was carried out using peripheral blood. These receptor sequences come from a woman between 40 and 50 years old who had recovered from COVID-19.

The J gene is TRBJ1-5, the V gene TRBV24-1; D is unclear. Trimming shortened V by 4 bases and J by 3 bases, and 6 bases separated the two germline ends. The CDR3 contains 13 residues. From germline, CDR1 is KGHDR and CDR2 SFDVKD. The CDR3 DNA is TGTGCCACCAGTGAGTCGGTCAATCAGCCCCAGCATTTT. Translating it yields CATSESVNQPQHF.

This chain uses TRBV18 with TRBJ2-1; 9 nucleotides agree with TRBD1. The CDR3 covers 14 residues. V shed 6 bases, J shed 0 bases, and the junction held 0 bases outside the gene matches. Germline values: CDR1 KGHSH, CDR2 LQKENI. DNA of the CDR3: TGTGCCAGCTCGGGACAGGGCTCCTACAATGAGCAGTTCTTC. Translation: CASSGQGSYNEQFF.

The rearrangement links TRBV6-5 to TRBJ2-4; 9 bases match TRBD2. Germline loops: CDR1 MNHEY, CDR2 SVGAGI. The CDR3 length is 16 residues. J gave up 5 bases and V 2 bases, and 7 bases lay outside the gene matches. The CDR3 loop reads CASSYHRREGENIQYF. The CDR3 bases are TGTGCCAGCAGTTACCATAGGCGGGAGGGGGAAAACATTCAGTACTTC.

The rearrangement links TRBV24-1 to TRBJ2-5; 10 bases match TRBD2. J gave up 5 bases and V 9 bases, and 11 bases lay outside the gene matches. CDR3 length: 15 amino acids. Germline V CDR1 and CDR2: KGHDR, SFDVKD. In nucleotides, the CDR3 is TGTGCCACCTCAAGCGGGAGGGCCATCATGGAGACCCAGTACTTC. Amino acid sequence: CATSSGRAIMETQYF.

This chain links TRBV19 with TRBJ1-5; 7 bases are shared with TRBD1. Germline CDR1 reads LNHDA; CDR2 reads SQIVND (reference sequence). This CDR3 contains 19 residues. V was clipped by 3 bases and J by 0 bases; unmatched bases: 14. CDR3 region: CASSIPGQPVGYSNQPQHF. In DNA, the CDR3 is TGTGCCAGTAGTATTCCGGGACAGCCGGTGGGGTATAGCAATCAGCCCCAGCATTTT. Looking up the rest from reference TRBV19 and TRBJ1-5 gives the full variable domain: DGGITQSPKYLFRKEGQNVTLSCEQNLNHDAMYWYRQDPGQGLRLIYYSQIVNDFQKGDIAEGYSVSREKKESFPLTVTSAQKNPTAFYLCASSIPGQPVGYSNQPQHFGDGTRLSIL.

The chain recombines TRBV6-6 with TRBJ1-6, with D hard to call. CDR3 length equals 14 residues. CDR1 and CDR2 from the germline V gene are MNHNY and SVGAGI (reference sequence). The V gene lost 6 bases and the J gene lost 7 bases, with 13 bases spanning the gap. The CDR3 here is CASSKRVLNSPLHF. Here the CDR3 DNA reads TGTGCCAGCAGCAAGAGGGTGCTAAATTCACCCCTCCACTTT.

This sequence joins TRBV3-1 (or the pseudogene TRBV3-2) and TRBJ1-5; 9 nucleotides align to TRBD1. V gave up 6 bases and J gave up 6 bases; unmatched junction bases: 6. The CDR3 contains 14 residues. Germline V gene data show CDR1 as LGHDT and CDR2 as YNNKEL (reference sequence). The chain's CDR3 is CASSPTGGSQPQHF. CDR3 DNA sequence: TGTGCCAGCAGTCCGACAGGGGGTAGTCAGCCCCAGCATTTT.

This sequence joins TRBV19 and TRBJ1-1; D may be TRBD1 (6 bases). Germline CDR1 is LNHDA and CDR2 is SQIVND (reference sequence). V was shortened by 7 bases and J by 1 base, with 16 bases between the two germline ends. The CDR3 has 15 amino acids. CDR3 bases: TGTGCCAGTAATAGCAGACAGGCAACGAACACTGAAGCTTTCTTT. It codes for CASNSRQATNTEAFF.

The chain combines TRBV19 with TRBJ1-2; D is ambiguous. Germline CDR1 LNHDA, CDR2 SQIVND (reference sequence). The CDR3 is made up of 14 amino acids. Trimming stripped 7 bases from V and 0 bases from J, with 12 bases between. The DNA for the CDR3 is TGTGCCAGTAACATACGAGGGCCTAACTATGGCTACACCTTC. Protein: CASNIRGPNYGYTF.

V is TRBV5-1 and J is TRBJ2-2; D perhaps matches TRBD1 (5 bases). Trimming shortened V by 6 bases and J by 4 bases, and 13 bases separated the two germline ends. Germline lookup yields CDR1 SGHRS and CDR2 YFSETQ. The CDR3 has 14 amino acids. The CDR3 sequence is CASTATVPTGELFF. As DNA, the CDR3 is TGCGCCAGCACCGCGACAGTCCCCACCGGGGAGCTGTTTTTT.

This sequence joins TRBV6-1 and TRBJ2-5; 8 bases line up with TRBD1. V was pared by 2 bases and J by 5 bases, with 1 base of the junction left unmatched. This CDR3 has 13 amino acids. The germline V gene encodes CDR1 MNHNS and CDR2 SASEGT. CDR3 amino acids: CASSEQGAETQYF. The CDR3 nucleotides are TGTGCCAGCAGTGAACAGGGGGCGGAGACCCAGTACTTC.

The CDR3 region has the DNA TGTGCCTGGAAAAGCGGGAGCCAGAACACCGGGGAGCTGTTTTTT. Residues: CAWKSGSQNTGELFF. The chain uses TRBV30 and TRBJ2-2; the match to TRBD2 covers 8 bases. The J segment lost 1 base and the V segment lost 4 bases, leaving 5 bases of the junction unmatched. The CDR3 sequence is 15 residues long. Germline assignment: CDR1 GTSNPN and CDR2 SVGIG (reference sequence).

The chain uses TRBV2 and TRBJ2-5; TRBD2 might be the D (6 bases). V lost 2 bases to trimming and J lost 4 bases, with 17 bases between them. Germline V gene sequence: CDR1 SNHLY, CDR2 FYNNEI. The CDR3 is made up of 16 amino acids. The CDR3 DNA follows: TGTGCCAGCAGTGAATCATTAGGAGCGGGTGGAGAGACCCAGTACTTC. Encoded protein: CASSESLGAGGETQYF.

The gene calls are TRBV28 and TRBJ2-7; 7 positions agree with TRBD1. V shed 3 bases and J 7 bases; nucleotides not matched to a gene: 9. Germline CDR1 reads MDHEN; CDR2 reads SYDVKM. There are 14 residues in the CDR3. Here the CDR3 reads CASSLGQPLGEQYF. In nucleotides, the CDR3 is TGTGCCAGCAGTTTGGGACAGCCGTTGGGGGAGCAGTACTTC.

This chain uses TRBV3-1 (or the pseudogene TRBV3-2) with TRBJ2-7, with D possibly being TRBD1 (5 bases). The CDR3 sequence is 14 residues long. The V end lost 1 base, the J end lost 1 base, and 8 bases lay between the germline ends. CDR1 LGHDT and CDR2 YNNKEL come from the germline V gene (reference sequence). The CDR3 region is CASSQGTHSYEQYF. The CDR3, as DNA: TGTGCCAGCAGCCAAGGGACACATTCCTACGAGCAGTACTTC.

The CDR3 region has the DNA TGTGCCAGCAGTGAAGGGCAGGGAGGTCAGCCCCAGCATTTT. This translates into CASSEGQGGQPQHF. The J gene is TRBJ1-5, the V gene TRBV2, with D tentatively TRBD1 (5 bases). Germline CDR1 SNHLY, CDR2 FYNNEI. The CDR3 runs to 14 residues. Trimming pared 1 base from V and 6 bases from J, leaving 10 bases between. The full variable domain, its missing parts supplied by reference TRBV2 and TRBJ1-5, is EPEVTQTPSHQVTQMGQEVILRCVPISNHLYFYWYRQILGQKVEFLVSFYNNEISEKSEIFDDQFSVERPDGSNFTLKIRSTKLEDSAMYFCASSEGQGGQPQHFGDGTRLSIL.

This sequence joins TRBV21-1 and TRBJ2-7; the D call of TRBD1 is as the table states it, not checked on the DNA. TRBV21-1 is a listed pseudogene. The CDR3 length is 19 residues. CDR3 coding DNA: TGTGCCAGCAGAACACCCCCAAGCAGGGTCGCGAGACTCTTCTACGAGCAGTACTTC. It specifies CASRTPPSRVARLFYEQYF.

This rearrangement joins TRBV6-5 to TRBJ1-1; no reliable D call. CDR1 is MNHEY and CDR2 is SVGAGI in the germline V gene. The V end was cut by 0 bases, the J end by 1 base, with 12 bases between. The CDR3 has 16 residues. Written as DNA, the CDR3 is TGTGCCAGCAGTTACTCGAGCCTCCCCGGGAACACTGAAGCTTTCTTT. The encoded protein is CASSYSSLPGNTEAFF.

The chain has TRBV5-1 and TRBJ2-6; 9 nucleotides line up with TRBD1. Germline CDR1 reads SGHRS; CDR2 reads YFSETQ. Trimming took 0 bases from V and 2 from J; bases not matched to a gene: 6. This CDR3 has 18 amino acids. The CDR3 spells CASSLGDREVPGANVLTF. CDR3 in DNA: TGCGCCAGCAGCTTGGGGGACAGGGAAGTACCTGGGGCCAACGTCCTGACTTTC.

The CDR3 reads CASSPTSGRRGSYEQYF. Written as DNA, the CDR3 is TGCGCCAGCAGCCCGACTAGTGGGCGGAGGGGCTCCTACGAGCAGTACTTC. J is TRBJ2-7 and V is TRBV5-1, with D perhaps TRBD2 (6 bases). Trimming pared 4 bases from V and 0 bases from J, leaving 20 bases between. CDR1 is SGHRS and CDR2 is YFSETQ in the germline V gene. The CDR3 is made up of 17 amino acids.

The chain joins TRBV18 to TRBJ2-3, with D perhaps matching TRBD1 (6 bases). Germline CDR1 KGHSH, CDR2 LQKENI. Trimming took off 3 bases at V and 10 bases at J, with 14 bases between the two ends. The CDR3 spans 13 residues. The CDR3 region has the DNA TGTGCCAGCTCACCGGGGGCAGGGATGTCGCAGTATTTT. Protein product: CASSPGAGMSQYF.

The chain links TRBV29-1 to TRBJ1-5; TRBD1 matches 7 bases. The CDR3 is 15 amino acids. Germline assignment: CDR1 SQVTM and CDR2 ANQGSEA. The V gene end was trimmed by 5 bases and the J gene end by 6 bases; junction bases not matched to a gene: 13. The CDR3 coding sequence is TGCAGCGTTTTAGAACAGGGGTTCTACGGTCAGCCCCAGCATTTT. Translation: CSVLEQGFYGQPQHF.

This chain uses TRBV11-2 with TRBJ2-5; 9 bases line up with TRBD2. Germline values: CDR1 SGHAT, CDR2 FQNNGV. V lost 5 bases, J lost 2 bases, and 6 bases stayed unmatched. This CDR3 has 15 amino acids. The chain's CDR3 is CASSPTAGGQETQYF. CDR3 nucleotides: TGTGCCAGCAGCCCGACAGCGGGAGGACAAGAGACCCAGTACTTC.

V and J are TRBV9 and TRBJ2-7; a possible D gene is TRBD2 (6 bases). V dropped 3 bases and J dropped 6 bases, with 16 bases sitting between them. Germline V gene lookup returns CDR1 SGDLS and CDR2 YYNGEE. The CDR3 has 14 residues. This CDR3 reads CASSAGGASREQYF. The CDR3 region has the DNA TGTGCCAGCAGCGCCGGAGGGGCCTCTCGCGAGCAGTACTTC.

The chain recombines TRBV3-1 (or the pseudogene TRBV3-2) with TRBJ2-3; maybe TRBD2 (6 bases). Germline CDR1 is LGHDT and CDR2 is YNNKEL (reference sequence). Trimming removed 3 bases from V and 4 bases from J, with 14 bases in between. CDR3 length: 15 amino acids. This CDR3 is CASSQRAGWADTQYF. CDR3 DNA: TGTGCCAGCAGCCAGAGAGCGGGTTGGGCAGATACGCAGTATTTT.

The genes are TRBV30 and TRBJ2-3, with a weak D call TRBD2 (6 bases). V dropped 1 base and J dropped 4 bases, with 18 bases sitting between them. Germline CDR1 GTSNPN, CDR2 SVGIG (reference sequence). This CDR3 is 16 amino acids long. The CDR3 nucleotides are TGTGCCTGGAGTGCTAGTCGCACTAGCAAGCCAGATACGCAGTATTTT. Translated, it gives CAWSASRTSKPDTQYF.

The rearrangement links TRBV3-1 (or the pseudogene TRBV3-2) to TRBJ2-4; no definite D call. The CDR3 has 16 amino acids. With 1 base removed from V and 1 base from J, the gap between germline ends came to 11 bases. The germline gives CDR1 LGHDT, CDR2 YNNKEL (reference sequence). The DNA for the CDR3 is TGTGCCAGCAGCCAAGGTCTGGCCGGGGCCAAAAACATTCAGTACTTC. Translated, it gives CASSQGLAGAKNIQYF.

This chain connects TRBV7-9 to TRBJ1-1; the match to TRBD1 covers 7 bases. Germline assignment: CDR1 SEHNR and CDR2 FQNEAQ (reference sequence). V gave up 5 bases and J gave up 4 bases; unmatched junction bases: 10. CDR3 length: 15 amino acids. The CDR3 bases are TGTGCCAGCAGCCCCCCGACAGGGTGGGGCACTGAAGCTTTCTTT. Amino acid sequence: CASSPPTGWGTEAFF.

The V and J genes are TRBV7-9 and TRBJ2-1; 9 bases align to TRBD2. The J segment lost 6 bases and the V segment lost 4 bases, leaving 7 bases of the junction unmatched. Germline CDR1 and CDR2: SEHNR and FQNEAQ (reference sequence). The CDR3 runs 15 residues. In nucleotides, the CDR3 is TGTGCCAGCAGCTCACCCTGGACTAGCGCCAATGAGCAGTTCTTC. Protein product: CASSSPWTSANEQFF.